The clone carrying this T cell receptor (beta chain) has more than one count but fewer than ten. Antigen unknown. This sample is part of a study of regulatory T cells. General study findings and limits: Skewed V and J usage and few unique V-J pairs marked patient repertoires, most in Tregs. Hydrophobic residues at CDR3 positions 6 and 7 were enriched in conventional CD4+ T cells of CD3G-deficient patients.

Germline V CDR1 and CDR2: LNHDA, SQIVND (reference sequence). The CDR3 consists of 13 residues. Trimming cost V 5 bases and J 1 base, with 8 bases left between them. Every patient with CD3G deficiency had evidence of autoimmunity. Regulatory (CD25-high CD127-low) and conventional (CD25-low CD127-high) CD4+ T cells were sorted separately. The primer mix had 52 TRBV and 13 TRBJ primers. Generated by immunoSEQ multiplex PCR, the TCRdb table keeps only in-frame clones and is missing some. The repertoire includes some 15,000 clones, 65% to 90% of them detected once, and around 8% sits in the top ten. The specimen sequenced was conventional CD4+ T cells sorted from blood. The V gene is TRBV19, the J gene TRBJ1-1; D is undetermined. The origin of this receptor is a person under 45 with CD3G deficiency. CDR3 DNA sequence: TGTGCCAGTAGTTCGACGGCGAACACTGAAGCTTTCTTT. It specifies CASSSTANTEAFF.